This T cell receptor (beta chain) was captured in a study of graft-versus-host responses after intestinal transplantation. Clones were read by immunoSEQ multiplex PCR, and TCRdb kept only the in-frame ones, dropping some. The sample records roughly 50,000 clones, about 90% being singletons. The material sequenced was PBMCs, taken 650 to 680 days after intestinal transplant. This clonotype was obtained from a human patient who received an intestinal transplant, so some T cells may come from the graft donor.

The CDR3 nucleotides read TGTGCCAGCAGCCCTTCGACCTTAACGGTATCTGGGGCCAACGTCCTGACTTTC. This encodes CASSPSTLTVSGANVLTF. The rearrangement joins TRBV7-2 to TRBJ2-6; D not certain. V was clipped by 5 bases and J by 1 base, with 18 bases between them. Germline V gives CDR1 SGHTA, CDR2 FQGNSA. This CDR3 is 18 amino acids long.